The source of this T cell receptor beta chain is a study of OX40 agonist ivuxolimab in advanced cancers. This clone was found once. V lost 4 bases and J 0 bases, leaving 16 bases between the germline ends. Germline CDR1 and CDR2: MNHEY and SMNVEV (reference sequence). The length of the CDR3 is 17 residues. The data were produced by immunoSEQ multiplex PCR, yet TCRdb's version contains in-frame clones alone and is incomplete. There are some 100,000 clones in the sample; around 90% occur only once, and roughly 3.5% lies in the top ten. Material: CD4+ or CD8+ T cells sorted from blood, obtained in a trial of the OX40 agonist ivuxolimab. The chain uses TRBV27 and TRBJ2-1; D possibly uses TRBD1 or TRBD2 (5 bases each). The receptor was isolated from an adult with an advanced solid tumor such as melanoma, head and neck, liver or kidney cancer. CDR3 in amino acids: CASSSRRGQSSYNEQFF. The DNA for the CDR3 is TGTGCCAGCAGTTCGCGCCGGGGCCAAAGCTCCTACAATGAGCAGTTCTTC.